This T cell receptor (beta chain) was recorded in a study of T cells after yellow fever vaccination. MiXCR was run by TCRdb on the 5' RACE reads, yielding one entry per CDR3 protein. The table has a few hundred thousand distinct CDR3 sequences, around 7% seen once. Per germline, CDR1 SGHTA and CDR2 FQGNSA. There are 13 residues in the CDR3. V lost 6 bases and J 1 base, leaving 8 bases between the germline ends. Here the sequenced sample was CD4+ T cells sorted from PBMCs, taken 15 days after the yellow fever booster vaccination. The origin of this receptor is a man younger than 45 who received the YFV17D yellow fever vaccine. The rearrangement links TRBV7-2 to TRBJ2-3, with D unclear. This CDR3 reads CASRTRGTDTQYF. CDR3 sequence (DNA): TGTGCCAGCAGAACTCGCGGCACAGATACGCAGTATTTT.